These 7 T cell receptor beta chains share one sample of origin, sequenced in a study of T-cell memory formation after mild COVID-19. MiXCR, applied by TCRdb to the 5' RACE reads, yields one record per CDR3 protein. The sample contains about 150,000 distinct CDR3 sequences, around 30% of which appear only once. The sequencing sample was made of PBMCs or a T cell subset sorted from them (not recorded which). The source is an adult woman who had mild COVID-19 (a few samples of this study predate the infection). Cell type and time point are not known.

This clonotype was observed a few times. This chain uses TRBV6-5 with TRBJ2-5; 8 bases line up with TRBD2. Germline V lookup: CDR1 MNHEY, CDR2 SVGAGI. CDR3 length equals 15 residues. V gave up 0 bases and J gave up 4 bases; unmatched junction bases: 4. In nucleotides, the CDR3 is TGTGCCAGCAGTTACTCAGGGCTAGCGGGAGAGACCCAGTACTTC. Amino acids: CASSYSGLAGETQYF.

In this sample, this clonotype turned up a few times. The chain recombines TRBV20-1 with TRBJ1-5; the D is unclear. Trimming took 3 bases from V and 2 from J, leaving 8 bases between them. Per germline, CDR1 DFQATT and CDR2 SNEGSKA (reference sequence). This CDR3 region has 13 residues. This CDR3 reads CSARARGNQPQHF. CDR3 sequence (DNA): TGCAGTGCTAGGGCTAGGGGCAATCAGCCCCAGCATTTT.

V and J are TRBV7-2 and TRBJ2-3, with 12 bases that match TRBD2. CDR3 size: 16 residues. Germline V lookup: CDR1 SGHTA, CDR2 FQGNSA. Trimming at V came to 5 bases and at J to 3 bases, leaving 6 bases not matched to a gene. In DNA, the CDR3 is TGTGCCAGCAGCCGTATCCTAGCGGGAGGGACAGATACGCAGTATTTT. This codes for CASSRILAGGTDTQYF.

This clonotype was seen a handful of times. The V and J genes are TRBV27 and TRBJ2-5; the D call may be TRBD1 or TRBD2 (5 bases each). From germline, CDR1 is MNHEY and CDR2 SMNVEV (reference sequence). This CDR3 region has 15 residues. Trimming removed 4 bases at V and 1 base at J, with 13 bases between. In DNA form, the CDR3 reads TGTGCCAGCAGTTACGCCGGGACGGTCCAAGAGACCCAGTACTTC. Translation gives CASSYAGTVQETQYF.

V gene TRBV15 combines with J gene TRBJ2-3, with 11 bases matching TRBD2. The germline V gene has CDR1 LNHNV and CDR2 YYDKDF (reference sequence). The CDR3 spans 19 residues. Trimming cost V 0 bases and J 10 bases; bases outside gene matches: 18. CDR3 residues: CATSRDILAGGPMAPPQYF. CDR3 sequence (DNA): TGTGCCACCAGCAGAGACATCCTAGCGGGAGGCCCAATGGCCCCGCCGCAGTATTTT.

This clonotype has more than one count but fewer than ten. This chain uses TRBV28 with TRBJ2-7; TRBD2 is a possible D gene (6 bases). This CDR3 has 13 residues. V gave up 7 bases and J gave up 7 bases, with 17 bases separating them. The germline CDR1 and CDR2 sequences are MDHEN and SYDVKM. CDR3 loop: CASTISGAWEQYF. The CDR3 DNA reads TGTGCCAGCACCATTAGCGGAGCTTGGGAGCAGTACTTC. Together with reference TRBV28 and TRBJ2-7, the CDR3 gives the full variable domain: DVKVTQSSRYLVKRTGEKVFLECVQDMDHENMFWYRQDPGLGLRLIYFSYDVKMKEKGDIPEGYSVSREKKERFSLILESASTNQTSMYLCASTISGAWEQYFGPGTRLTVT.

This clonotype was observed once. V and J are TRBV12-3 or TRBV12-4 and TRBJ2-7, with 9 bases matching TRBD2. CDR3 length equals 16 residues. V shed 3 bases and J 0 bases; nucleotides not matched to a gene: 6. The CDR3 nucleotides are TGTGCCAGCAGTTTCCGGCTAGCGGGGAGCTCCTACGAGCAGTACTTC. Its protein is CASSFRLAGSSYEQYF.